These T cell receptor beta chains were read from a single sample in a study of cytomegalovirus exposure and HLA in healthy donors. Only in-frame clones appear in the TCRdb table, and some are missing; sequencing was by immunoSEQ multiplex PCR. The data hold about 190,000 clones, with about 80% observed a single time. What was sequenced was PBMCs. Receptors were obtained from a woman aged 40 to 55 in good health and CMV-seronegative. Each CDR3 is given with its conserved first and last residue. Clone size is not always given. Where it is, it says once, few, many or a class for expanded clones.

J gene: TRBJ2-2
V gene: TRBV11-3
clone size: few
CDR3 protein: CASSLGGLNTGELFF

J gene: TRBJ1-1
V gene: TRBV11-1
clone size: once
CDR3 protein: CASSFGRYPARDTEAFF

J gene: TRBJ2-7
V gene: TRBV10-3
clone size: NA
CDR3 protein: CAISDRGRTSSYEQYF

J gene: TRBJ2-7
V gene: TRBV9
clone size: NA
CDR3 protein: CASSVDGGLPGGEQYF

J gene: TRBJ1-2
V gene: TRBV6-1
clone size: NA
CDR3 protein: CASSELENNYGYTF

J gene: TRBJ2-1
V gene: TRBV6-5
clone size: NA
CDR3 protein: CASRDRAGNYNEQFF

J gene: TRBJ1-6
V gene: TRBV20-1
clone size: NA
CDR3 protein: CSAPPVSPLHF

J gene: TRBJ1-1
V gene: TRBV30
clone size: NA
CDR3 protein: CAWSGGTGPGMRSAFF

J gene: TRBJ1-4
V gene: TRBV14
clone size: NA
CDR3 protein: CASSPFGTISEKLFF

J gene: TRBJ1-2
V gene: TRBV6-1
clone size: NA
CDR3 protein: CASSEDLSAKYGYTF

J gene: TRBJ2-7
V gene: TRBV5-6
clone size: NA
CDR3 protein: CASSLVRTSGNYEQYF

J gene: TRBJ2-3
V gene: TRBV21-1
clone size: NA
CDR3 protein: CASSKGAVADTQYF

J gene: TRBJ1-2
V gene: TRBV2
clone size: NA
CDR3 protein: CASKSYGQGGGYTF

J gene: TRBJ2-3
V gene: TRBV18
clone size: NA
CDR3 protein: CASSPSVQLAGVTQYF

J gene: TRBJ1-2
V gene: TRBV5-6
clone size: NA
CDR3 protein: CASTRMGLPGYTF

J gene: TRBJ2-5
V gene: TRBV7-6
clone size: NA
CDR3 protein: CASSLAGGSGRETQYF

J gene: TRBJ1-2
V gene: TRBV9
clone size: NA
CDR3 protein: CASNTGLNGYTF

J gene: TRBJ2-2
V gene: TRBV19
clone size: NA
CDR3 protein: CASNRRSGRAPSTGELFF

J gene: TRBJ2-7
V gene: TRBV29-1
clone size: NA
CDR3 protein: CSVDVWESGEQYF

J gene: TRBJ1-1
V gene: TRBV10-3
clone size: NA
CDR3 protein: CAISESGGEGGREAFF

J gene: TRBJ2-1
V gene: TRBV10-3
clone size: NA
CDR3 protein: CAISGYYNEQFF

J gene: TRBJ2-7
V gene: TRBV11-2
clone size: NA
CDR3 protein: CASSLGLTYEQYF

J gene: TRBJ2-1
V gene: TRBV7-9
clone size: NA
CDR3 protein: CASRRSGSSYNEQFF

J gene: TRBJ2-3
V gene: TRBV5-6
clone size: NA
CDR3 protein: CASSFGRTSDTQYF

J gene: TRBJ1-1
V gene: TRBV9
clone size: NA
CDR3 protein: CASSYGRGGTLGDTEAFF

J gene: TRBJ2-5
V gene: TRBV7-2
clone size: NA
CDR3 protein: CASSRDNQETQYF

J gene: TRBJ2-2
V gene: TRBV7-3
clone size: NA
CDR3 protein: CASSPGTGNTGELFF